This paragraph reports one TCR beta chain. V dropped 4 bases and J dropped 1 base, with 13 bases sitting between them. CDR1 SNHLY and CDR2 FYNNEI come from the germline V gene. The CDR3 has 15 amino acids. This record comes from a study of blood T cell repertoires in COVID-19. Study information: PBMCs, B-cell-depleted T cells, or T cells were the source of the cDNA or gDNA that made up the material.

Those enrolled in Seattle joined during active infection and were followed longitudinally afterward. Generated by immunoSEQ multiplex PCR, the TCRdb table keeps only in-frame clones and is missing some. The sample yields some 500,000 clones, 85% to 90% seen once. The material sequenced was peripheral blood. This receptor was obtained from a woman between 50 and 59 years old with COVID-19, enrolled during active disease. V is TRBV2 and J is TRBJ1-1; D gene unclear. Here the CDR3 reads CASSVDRGWNTEAFF. The CDR3 coding sequence is TGTGCCAGCAGTGTTGACCGGGGATGGAACACTGAAGCTTTCTTT.